This TCR beta chain comes out of a study of T cells in Graves' hyperthyroidism and ophthalmopathy (dated by TCRdb to between 2018 and 2021). Background for the entire study: A discovery cohort of roughly 100 patients, about 40 with Graves' ophthalmopathy and under 60 with stable Graves' hyperthyroidism, was used to find distinguishing TCR V-J signatures. According to the paper, TCR Vbeta CDR3 sequencing was carried out on around 140 peripheral blood samples, which came from fewer than 50 ophthalmopathy, under 85 hyperthyroidism and about 17 progressor patients. After blood sampling, hyperthyroidism patients were treated with methimazole at a starting dose of 30 mg daily, and ophthalmopathy patients were treated with high-dose intravenous methylprednisolone. The roughly 91 discovery patients were randomly divided into training and test sets at a 7:3 ratio. The study also compared thyroid tissue and blood T-cell repertoires from more than five Graves' hyperthyroidism patients. Prospective prediction of ophthalmopathy was tested in an independent validation cohort consisting of roughly 20 hyperthyroidism patients and 17 patients who later progressed to ophthalmopathy. The paper as a whole reports these results and caveats: Most expanded thyroid clonotypes (frequency above 0.001) were also detected in blood, a finding suggesting that blood repertoires may reflect thyroid immune responses. Ophthalmopathy was separated from stable hyperthyroidism by a 13 V-J signature model, with 85% to 90% sensitivity and 81% to 82% specificity obtained in cross-validation and 80%/75% obtained in testing. Sample size was not statistically predetermined, and investigators were not blinded to group allocation. In validation, the model predicted progression to ophthalmopathy a median of about 6.5 months before onset, with approximately 71% sensitivity and about 72% specificity.

The TCR beta CDR3 regions were amplified from the RNA transcripts. The first round of RT-PCR for the TCR CDR3 was performed with the HTBI primer set and the Qiagen OneStep RT-PCR kit. Libraries were constructed in a second round of multiplex PCR, after which size selection and purification were carried out. The libraries were sequenced on an Illumina HiSeq2000 using paired-end 100 bp reads. The study's processing was this. SOAPnuke was used to process the raw data, removing reads that contained adapters or uncalled bases, had a mean Phred below 15, or lacked an exact match to the constant primer or identifier. High-quality paired reads were merged with COPE v1.2.5, and unique nucleotide sequences were defined as clonotypes. Clonotypes were aligned to IMGT TRBV, TRBD and TRBJ reference segments using MiTCR v1.1. Analysis was restricted to V-J combinations with a frequency above 0.0001, which covered 99.2% of repertoires. A TCS score was defined as the ratio between F50 (clonal expansion) and ExV (chaos), using BLOSUM62-based TCRdist between CDR3 peptides within each V-J. Welch's t-statistics and random forest reduced several hundred V-J features to some 14, which were used in a naive Bayes classifier (R e1071). TCRdb ran its own pipeline on the public reads, namely fastp trimming at Q25 and MiXCR clone calling, and kept in-frame beta chains. CDR3 protein duplicates are merged, each entry listing the most common genes and DNA. TCRdb, rather than the study authors, made the V and J calls. In this sample the table shows about 560,000 distinct CDR3 sequences, roughly 50% of which occur a single time. The top ten hold just under 8.5% of the sample.

V is cut by 7 bases and J by 4 bases, and the space between the germline ends is 13 bases. From a lookup of the germline V gene (reference sequence), CDR1 and CDR2 are SEHNR and FQNEAQ. The CDR3 measures 14 amino acids from cysteine to phenylalanine. The kept DNA is CDR3 alone, 42 bases in frame from the first base. With respect to this clonotype: Which antigen it targets is not known. A much larger clone lies one base from this, so it may be a read error.

A patient counted as having stable Graves' hyperthyroidism if no progression to ophthalmopathy occurred over 18 months of follow-up. Hyperthyroidism patients were newly diagnosed, with disease duration under 2 months, and aged 18 to 65 years. Any patient with an uncontrolled infection, another autoimmune disease, pregnancy or lactation was excluded. Diagnoses were established on the basis of clinical symptoms, serum thyroxine and TRAb, thyroid ultrasound, and orbital computed tomography. Trizol reagent was used to extract total RNA, and RNA quality was then checked on an Agilent 2100 Bioanalyzer. The sequenced material came from peripheral blood or thyroid tissue (not recorded which). The clonotype originates from a woman younger than 30 with Graves' hyperthyroidism. Donor details come from another sample of the same person, matched by shared clones. The sequence links TRBV7-9 to TRBJ2-2, with no confident D gene call. The CDR3 protein sequence reads: CASTHQTRTGELFF. The DNA sequence is as follows: TGTGCCAGCACACACCAGACCCGCACCGGGGAGCTGTTTTTT.